The sequence of this TCR beta chain was determined in a study of blood T cells in healthy people across ages. In regard to this clonotype: No antigen is known for it. The junction differs from germline at one of its ends, possibly a read error.

The germline V gene encodes CDR1 DFQATT and CDR2 SNEGSKA (reference sequence). This CDR3 spans 15 amino acids. Staff drew roughly 10 milliliters of peripheral blood from each donor. The use of a sample-barcoded 5' primer and a J-beta primer mix characterized a second PCR of roughly 7 to 11 cycles. Each CDR3 protein gets one entry after TCRdb re-called the 5' RACE reads with MiXCR. The sample has about 970,000 distinct CDR3 sequences, about 53% seen once. Whole-study results and caveats: As naive T cell percentage varied, TCR beta diversity correlated strongly with it. Expanded clonotype changes were possibly confounded by unknown donor CMV status. Measured against age, TCR beta diversity per million T cells decreased in a roughly linear manner.

The V and J genes are TRBV20-1 and TRBJ2-3; 8 bases fit TRBD2. Source material: blood. The source is a woman aged 55-70 years in good health. The DNA for the CDR3 is TGCGGTGCTAGAGATCACCTAGCGGGTGGGGATACGCAGTATTTT. As protein: CGARDHLAGGDTQYF.